These T cell receptor beta chains were read from a single sample in a study of blood T cell repertoires in COVID-19. Profiled with immunoSEQ multiplex PCR; TCRdb holds only in-frame clones, not every one. The data show fewer than 300,000 clones, 80% to 95% seen once. What was sequenced was PBMCs or T cells enriched from blood (not recorded which). The receptor source for this set is a woman in her twenties or thirties who had recovered from COVID-19. The CDR3 runs from the conserved cysteine through the conserved F or W. D genes are given only for firm matches. Clone size is given for some rows only: seen once, a few or many times, or a class if the clone is expanded.

abundance,d_gene,v_gene,j_gene,CDR3aa,CDR3nt
-,TRBD2,TRBV18,TRBJ2-1,CASSPISLAGAYNEQFF,TGTGCCAGCTCACCCATCTCACTAGCGGGTGCCTACAATGAGCAGTTCTTC
-,TRBD1,TRBV28,TRBJ1-4,CASSLRRGTGTEKLFF,TGTGCCAGCAGTTTACGCCGTGGGACAGGGACTGAAAAACTGTTTTTT
-,TRBD2,TRBV3-1/TRBV3-2,TRBJ2-1,CASKQGFLAGGPSDEQFF,TGTGCCAGCAAACAGGGGTTTCTAGCGGGAGGGCCCTCGGATGAGCAGTTCTTC
few,TRBD1,TRBV7-9,TRBJ2-1,CASSFRDRDNEQFF,TGTGCCAGCAGCTTTAGGGACAGAGACAATGAGCAGTTCTTC
-,TRBD1,TRBV25-1,TRBJ2-2,CASSEGGTGDTGELFF,TGTGCCAGCAGTGAAGGCGGGACAGGGGACACCGGGGAGCTGTTTTTT
-,-,TRBV5-1,TRBJ1-1,CASSLSELGGATEAFF,TGCGCCAGCAGCTTGAGCGAGCTAGGAGGGGCAACTGAAGCTTTCTTT
once,-,TRBV19,TRBJ2-2,CASIDTGELFF,TGTGCCAGTATCGACACCGGGGAGCTGTTTTTT
once,TRBD2,TRBV11-2,TRBJ2-3,CASSWAGDLADTQYF,TGTGCCAGCAGCTGGGCGGGAGACCTCGCAGATACGCAGTATTTT
-,-,TRBV30,TRBJ2-7,CAWTGSYEQYF,TGTGCCTGGACAGGTTCCTACGAGCAGTACTTC
-,TRBD1,TRBV30,TRBJ2-2,CAWSVGTGAGELFF,TGTGCCTGGAGTGTAGGGACAGGGGCCGGGGAGCTGTTTTTT
-,-,TRBV13,TRBJ1-1,CASSRRPGEHTEAFF,TGTGCCAGCAGCCGACGCCCAGGGGAGCACACTGAAGCTTTCTTT
-,TRBD1,TRBV14,TRBJ1-4,CASSQNRGSEKLFF,TGTGCCAGCAGCCAAAACAGGGGTTCGGAAAAACTGTTTTTT
-,TRBD1,TRBV9,TRBJ2-2,CASSGGDRSTGELFF,TGTGCCAGCAGCGGAGGGGACAGGAGCACCGGGGAGCTGTTTTTT
-,-,TRBV5-6,TRBJ2-5,CASSSGMGARETQYF,TGTGCCAGCAGCTCGGGTATGGGGGCGCGGGAGACCCAGTACTTC
once,-,TRBV27,TRBJ2-5,CASSPGLGGTQYF,TGTGCCAGCAGTCCCGGACTGGGGGGGACCCAGTACTTC
-,-,TRBV29-1,TRBJ2-3,CSVDSGQVTDTQYF,TGCAGCGTCGACTCCGGACAAGTCACAGATACGCAGTATTTT
-,TRBD1,TRBV19,TRBJ1-5,CASRYWDRGEQPQHF,TGTGCCAGTAGGTATTGGGACAGGGGTGAACAGCCCCAGCATTTT
-,-,TRBV12-3/TRBV12-4,TRBJ1-3,CASASDGNTIYF,TGTGCCAGCGCGAGCGATGGAAACACCATATATTTT
-,-,TRBV14,TRBJ2-7,CASSQVTDQGRHSYEQYF,TGTGCCAGCAGCCAGGTTACCGATCAGGGCCGGCACTCCTACGAGCAGTACTTC
-,-,TRBV3-1/TRBV3-2,TRBJ2-5,CASSQDEETQYF,TGTGCCAGCAGCCAAGACGAAGAGACCCAGTACTTC
-,TRBD1,TRBV7-3,TRBJ1-2,CASSSGTGVDYGYTF,TGTGCCAGCAGCTCCGGGACAGGGGTGGACTATGGCTACACCTTC
once,TRBD1,TRBV13,TRBJ2-7,CASSPGTGVDYEQYF,TGTGCCAGCAGCCCAGGGACAGGGGTCGACTACGAGCAGTACTTC
few,TRBD1,TRBV27,TRBJ2-1,CASRVPGQGLNEQFF,TGTGCCAGCAGGGTTCCGGGACAGGGGTTGAATGAGCAGTTCTTC
-,TRBD1,TRBV6-5,TRBJ2-4,CASSRTGPKNIQYF,TGTGCCAGCAGCCGGACAGGGCCCAAAAACATTCAGTACTTC
once,TRBD2,TRBV29-1,TRBJ2-7,CSVSLAGGPYEQYF,TGCAGCGTCAGTCTAGCGGGAGGGCCCTACGAGCAGTACTTC
few,TRBD2,TRBV28,TRBJ2-3,CASSQAGAGADTQYF,TGTGCCAGCAGCCAAGCGGGAGCTGGTGCAGATACGCAGTATTTT
-,-,TRBV27,TRBJ2-1,CASGYGTPGFNEQFF,TGTGCCAGCGGCTACGGGACTCCCGGTTTCAATGAGCAGTTCTTC
-,-,TRBV19,TRBJ1-2,CASSIRGNYGYTF,TGTGCCAGTAGTATAAGAGGGAACTATGGCTACACCTTC
-,-,TRBV6-2/TRBV6-3,TRBJ2-6,CASSYSTTVASGANVLTF,TGTGCCAGCAGTTACTCTACCACCGTAGCTTCTGGGGCCAACGTCCTGACTTTC
-,-,TRBV29-1,TRBJ1-1,CSAGHSGNTEAFF,TGCAGCGCTGGACATTCCGGCAACACTGAAGCTTTCTTT
-,TRBD1,TRBV27,TRBJ1-1,CASSFLGRGRAEAFF,TGTGCCAGCAGTTTTTTGGGCAGGGGGCGCGCTGAAGCTTTCTTT
-,TRBD1,TRBV6-2/TRBV6-3,TRBJ1-5,CASSRGTGNQPQHF,TGTGCCAGCAGCCGCGGGACAGGGAATCAGCCCCAGCATTTT
-,-,TRBV2,TRBJ2-7,CASSPQGGSSYEQYF,TGTGCCAGCAGTCCTCAGGGGGGTAGCTCCTACGAGCAGTACTTC
-,TRBD2,TRBV4-1,TRBJ2-7,CASSQEAGYYEQYF,TGCGCCAGCAGCCAAGAAGCGGGGTACTACGAGCAGTACTTC
-,-,TRBV7-8,TRBJ1-2,CASSSPNRYYGYTF,TGTGCCAGCAGCTCCCCGAACAGATACTATGGCTACACCTTC
-,-,TRBV7-2,TRBJ1-1,CASRRKTGLNTEAFF,TGTGCCAGCAGAAGGAAAACGGGTTTGAACACTGAAGCTTTCTTT